The 23 T cell receptor beta chains reported below all come from one sample, sequenced in a study of T cells in Graves' hyperthyroidism and ophthalmopathy. Researchers took RNA transcripts and amplified the TCR beta CDR3 regions from them. The primer set for the first-round RT-PCR of the TCR CDR3 was HTBI. TCRdb fed the multiplex PCR reads into MiXCR, producing one record per CDR3 protein. The sample consists of roughly 710,000 distinct CDR3 sequences, 35% of them appearing once. The sequencing input was blood. The receptors originated from a woman between 40 and 50 years old with Graves' hyperthyroidism.

In its sample, this clonotype was seen many times. One end of the junction fails to match germline, which may point to a read error. CDR3 DNA sequence: TGTGCTAGCAGCCCGGGCCGTGGGGAGACCCAGTACTTC. It codes for CASSPGRGETQYF. The chain links TRBV7-7 to TRBJ2-5, with D uncertain. This CDR3 is 13 amino acids long. Germline CDR1 and CDR2: SSHAT and FNYEAQ (reference sequence).

The chain is built from TRBV5-1 and TRBJ1-5; possible D gene TRBD1, 5 bases. CDR3 length: 12 amino acids. Looked up from germline, CDR1 is SGHRS and CDR2 is YFSETQ. The V end was cut by 1 base, the J end by 8 bases, with 7 bases between. The CDR3 region is CASSLTGEPQHF. The CDR3, as DNA: TGCGCCAGCAGCTTGACGGGGGAGCCCCAGCATTTT.

This clonotype was recorded at least ten times. This chain links TRBV10-3 with TRBJ1-1, with 7 bases that match TRBD1. The CDR3 length is 13 residues. The germline V gene has CDR1 ENHRY and CDR2 SYGVKD. With 10 bases clipped from V and 4 bases from J, the junction kept 9 bases outside the gene matches. This CDR3 reads CATIDRDGTEAFF. CDR3 coding DNA: TGTGCCACGATAGACAGGGACGGCACTGAAGCTTTCTTT.

This clonotype was observed a handful of times. V and J are TRBV29-1 and TRBJ2-7; 12 positions agree with TRBD1. Germline assignment: CDR1 SQVTM and CDR2 ANQGSEA. This CDR3 spans 14 amino acids. J was trimmed by 3 bases and V by 4 bases; bases with no gene match: 4. The CDR3 reads CSVAGTGGHYEQYF. The CDR3 DNA sequence: TGCAGCGTTGCTGGGACAGGGGGCCACTACGAGCAGTACTTC.

This clonotype was detected once. The chain links TRBV6-5 to TRBJ2-7; possibly TRBD1 for D (5 bases). CDR3 length equals 12 residues. In germline, CDR1 is MNHEY, CDR2 SVGAGI. Deletions cut 10 bases from V and 1 base from J, with 11 bases between. Here the CDR3 reads CATDDSSYEQYF. The CDR3 nucleotides are TGTGCCACCGATGACAGTTCCTACGAGCAGTACTTC.

The V gene is TRBV7-2, the J gene TRBJ2-7; possibly TRBD1 for D (5 bases). CDR3 length: 17 amino acids. The germline CDR1 and CDR2 sequences are SGHTA and FQGNSA. The V and J ends lost 1 base and 3 bases respectively, with 19 bases between them. CDR3 DNA sequence: TGTGCCAGCAGCTTAGACTTTTTGAGGCAGGGCGGCTACGAGCAGTACTTC. It translates to CASSLDFLRQGGYEQYF.

This clonotype was detected ten times or more. The CDR3 nucleotides read TGTGCCAGCAGCTTAGAGGGGGGCCCCTCCTACGAGCAGTACTTC. Amino acid sequence: CASSLEGGPSYEQYF. The chain joins TRBV7-9 to TRBJ2-7; D tentatively fits TRBD1 or TRBD2 (6 bases each). CDR3 length: 15 residues. V dropped 1 base and J dropped 0 bases, with 10 bases sitting between them. CDR1 and CDR2 (germline): SEHNR, FQNEAQ (reference sequence). Combining the CDR3 with reference TRBV7-9 and TRBJ2-7 gives the whole variable domain DTGVSQNPRHKITKRGQNVTFRCDPISEHNRLYWYRQTLGQGPEFLTYFQNEAQLEKSRLLSDRFSAERPKGSFSTLEIQRTEQGDSAMYLCASSLEGGPSYEQYFGPGTRLTVT.

On this clonotype itself: Being one base from a much bigger clone, this may be a read error. This chain uses TRBV7-9 with TRBJ1-2; the D is unclear. V lost 5 bases and J lost 7, with 14 bases in between. CDR1 is SEHNR, CDR2 FQNEAQ, per germline (reference sequence). CDR3 length: 13 amino acids. CDR3 nucleotides: TGTGCCAGCAGCCTGAGACGGGCCGGTGGCTACACCTTC. It translates to CASSLRRAGGYTF.

This clonotype came up many times. This rearrangement joins TRBV7-8 to TRBJ2-7, with D hard to call. The V end was cut by 1 base, the J end by 0 bases, with 10 bases between. In germline, CDR1 is SGHVS, CDR2 FQNEAQ. CDR3 length equals 15 residues. DNA of the CDR3: TGTGCCAGCAGCTTAGAAGGCTCGAGCTCCTACGAGCAGTACTTC. Translation: CASSLEGSSSYEQYF.

As to this clonotype: It may be a read error: a sequence one base away is much more abundant. The chain uses TRBV7-2 and TRBJ2-5; the D is unclear. The V gene lost 8 bases and the J gene lost 2 bases, with 21 bases spanning the gap. CDR3 size: 16 residues. Germline V gives CDR1 SGHTA, CDR2 FQGNSA. This CDR3 reads CASGPSRALSQETQYF. In nucleotides, the CDR3 is TGTGCCAGCGGACCCTCAAGGGCCCTTTCACAAGAGACCCAGTACTTC.

This clonotype was counted ten times or more. The chain is built from TRBV29-1 and TRBJ2-7; D remains unclear. The CDR3 has 13 amino acids. The ends were cut back, 4 bases at V and 0 bases at J, with 10 bases in the middle. In germline, CDR1 is SQVTM, CDR2 ANQGSEA. In DNA, the CDR3 is TGCAGCGTTGTTGGACGGTTCTCCTACGAGCAGTACTTC. Translating it yields CSVVGRFSYEQYF.

This clonotype was seen only a few times. The V gene is TRBV7-9, the J gene TRBJ1-1; 7 bases align to TRBD1. V gave up 2 bases and J gave up 3 bases; unmatched junction bases: 6. The CDR3 is made up of 15 amino acids. CDR1 is SEHNR, CDR2 FQNEAQ, per germline (reference sequence). The CDR3 DNA follows: TGTGCCAGCAGCTTAATTACAGGGGCGGACACTGAAGCTTTCTTT. Translation gives CASSLITGADTEAFF.

This clonotype showed up many times. The chain has TRBV9 and TRBJ1-3; 8 bases align to TRBD1. Germline trimming cut 4 bases from V and 4 bases from J; bases unmatched to any gene: 10. The CDR3 runs 16 residues. The germline CDR1 and CDR2 sequences are SGDLS and YYNGEE. CDR3 in DNA: TGTGCCAGCAGCCCCAGACAGGGGATCATAGGAAACACCATATATTTT. It is translated as CASSPRQGIIGNTIYF.

The chain joins TRBV24-1 to TRBJ2-3; D not certain. Germline V gene sequence: CDR1 KGHDR, CDR2 SFDVKD. V dropped 4 bases and J dropped 6 bases, with 13 bases sitting between them. The CDR3 is 14 amino acids. CDR3 coding DNA: TGTGCCACCAGTGACCGAACCGACGGGGATACGCAGTATTTT. Protein product: CATSDRTDGDTQYF.

Details on this clonotype: Compared with germline, one end of the junction differs, possibly owing to a read error. The chain uses TRBV7-7 and TRBJ2-5; D may be TRBD1 or TRBD2 (5 bases each). CDR1 SSHAT and CDR2 FNYEAQ come from the germline V gene (reference sequence). This CDR3 has 15 residues. The CDR3 sequence is CASSPSGRGRVTQYF. CDR3 in DNA: TGTGCTAGCAGCCCTAGTGGACGGGGCCGAGTTACGCAGTACTTC.

A few counts support this clonotype. This may be a read error, as it is one base from a much larger clone. The V gene is TRBV7-9, the J gene TRBJ1-1; no definite D call. In germline, CDR1 is SEHNR, CDR2 FQNEAQ (reference sequence). The CDR3 is 15 amino acids. CDR3 nucleotides: TGTGCCAGCAGCTTAGAGGGTGCTCCGAACACTGAAGTTTTCTTT. This gives the protein CASSLEGAPNTEVFF. The complete variable domain, with remaining parts taken from reference TRBV7-9 and TRBJ1-1, reads DTGVSQNPRHKITKRGQNVTFRCDPISEHNRLYWYRQTLGQGPEFLTYFQNEAQLEKSRLLSDRFSAERPKGSFSTLEIQRTEQGDSAMYLCASSLEGAPNTEVFFGQGTRLTVV.

Of note for this clonotype: A read error is possible here, since a much larger clone lies one base away. This sequence joins TRBV7-9 and TRBJ2-5; D gene uncertain. The CDR3 length is 14 residues. Germline lookup yields CDR1 SEHNR and CDR2 FQNEAQ (reference sequence). The CDR3 loop reads CTSSSSGVWETQYF. CDR3 nucleotide sequence: TGTACCAGCAGCTCATCGGGTGTCTGGGAGACCCAGTACTTC.

This chain connects TRBV11-3 to TRBJ2-2; D is unclear. This CDR3 comprises 14 residues. V lost 5 bases, J lost 8 bases, and 15 bases lay in between. The germline gives CDR1 SGHNT, CDR2 YENEEA. The CDR3 nucleotides are TGTGCCAGCAGCCACAACGACTTCATGGGGGAGCTGTTTTTT. Its protein is CASSHNDFMGELFF.

The DNA for the CDR3 is TGTGCCAGTAGTCCGGGACTAGCGGGGATCGGAGGCTACACCTTC. Encoded protein: CASSPGLAGIGGYTF. This chain joins TRBV19 and TRBJ1-2, with a tentative D call TRBD1 (5 bases). The V gene's germline CDR1 is LNHDA and CDR2 SQIVND (reference sequence). Trimming took off 5 bases at V and 8 bases at J, with 21 bases between the two ends. CDR3 length: 15 residues.

The chain has TRBV28 and TRBJ1-2, with 10 bases lining up with TRBD1. The CDR3 covers 14 residues. V shed 6 bases, J shed 3 bases, and the junction held 4 bases outside the gene matches. Germline V lookup: CDR1 MDHEN, CDR2 SYDVKM. The chain's CDR3 is CASRETGGDYGYTF. DNA for the CDR3: TGTGCCAGCAGAGAGACAGGGGGCGACTATGGCTACACCTTC.

The CDR3 sequence is CASSSGTSGRALGETQYF. The CDR3 DNA follows: TGTGCCAGCAGCTCCGGGACTAGCGGGAGGGCCCTCGGAGAGACCCAGTACTTC. The chain is built from TRBV7-2 and TRBJ2-5; TRBD2 matches 16 bases. CDR1 is SGHTA and CDR2 is FQGNSA in the germline V gene. Trimming took 4 bases from V and 4 from J; bases not matched to a gene: 9. This CDR3 comprises 18 residues.

This clonotype was seen many times. J is TRBJ2-7 and V is TRBV25-1, with D possibly being TRBD1 (5 bases). The germline V gene has CDR1 MGHDK and CDR2 SYGVNS. This CDR3 has 15 amino acids. V lost 1 base and J 0 bases, leaving 10 bases between the germline ends. The CDR3 bases are TGTGCCAGCAGTGAATTAAGGGGAACCTCCTACGAGCAGTACTTC. Its protein product is CASSELRGTSYEQYF.

J is TRBJ2-5 and V is TRBV5-4; possibly TRBD2 for D (6 bases). Trimming shortened V by 4 bases and J by 2 bases, and 18 bases separated the two germline ends. Per germline, CDR1 SGHNT and CDR2 YYREEE (reference sequence). CDR3 size: 16 residues. The CDR3: CASSHNSWGGQETQYF. CDR3 in DNA: TGTGCCAGCAGCCATAACTCTTGGGGAGGACAAGAGACCCAGTACTTC. Full variable domain (missing parts from reference TRBV5-4 and TRBJ2-5): ETGVTQSPTHLIKTRGQQVTLRCSSQSGHNTVSWYQQALGQGPQFIFQYYREEENGRGNFPPRFSGLQFPNYSSELNVNALELDDSALYLCASSHNSWGGQETQYFGPGTRLLVL.